This T cell receptor beta chain was sequenced in a study of beta chain features in type 1 diabetes. General study points: Moderate yet significant TCRB CDR3 shortening was seen in Type 1 diabetes patients in all four CD4+ subsets. TCRB rearrangement may or may not be influenced by HLA type; here this remained unresolved. High-TCR-expressing cells could be over-represented by cDNA sequencing.

Unmatched junction bases numbered 7, after V lost 4 bases and J lost 7 bases. Germline lookup yields CDR1 MNHEY and CDR2 SMNVEV (reference sequence). The CDR3 loop spans 15 amino acids. TCRB transcripts that were expressed got sequenced, as all of the isolated RNA had been reverse transcribed. Assay: immunoSEQ multiplex PCR; the TCRdb copy retains only in-frame clones and omits some. The sample has around 300,000 clones, approximately 15% seen once. About this clone itself: Its antigen is not known.

Approximately 100 mL of blood, on average, came from one heparinised draw per donor. Based on CD45RO/CCR7/CD25/CD127/CD95/CD27, CD4+ regulatory, stem cell-like memory, naive and central memory cells were sorted. This rearrangement joins TRBV27 to TRBJ1-4; 9 positions match TRBD1. The receptor was derived from a man younger than 30 with type 1 diabetes. Sequenced: naive CD4+ T cells from blood. CDR3 region: CASSSPDRGGEKLFF. CDR3 sequence (DNA): TGTGCCAGCAGTTCCCCGGACAGGGGAGGTGAAAAACTGTTTTTT.